The clone carrying this TCR beta chain was seen a handful of times. Its antigen is unknown. Together with a sample-barcoded 5' primer, a J-beta primer mix was included in a second PCR lasting about 6 to 11 cycles. TCRdb fed the 5' RACE reads into MiXCR, producing one record per CDR3 protein. The sample lists almost 800,000 distinct CDR3 sequences; more than 45% were seen once. These data are taken from a study of blood T cells in healthy people across ages. On the study more broadly: About one barcoded beta molecule per two T cells was the capture yield of template switching. The study, taken as a whole, reports: A strong correlation between TCR beta diversity and naive T cell percentage was seen. Higher diversity, along with more naive CD4+ cells, distinguished long-lived donors from aged donors.

Sequencing input: blood. This sequence originates from a man aged 25-45 years in good health.

The CDR3 region is CASSPKDTETQYF. CDR3 coding DNA: TGTGCCAGCAGCCCAAAGGACACGGAGACCCAGTACTTC. V gene TRBV7-9 combines with J gene TRBJ2-5, with D possibly TRBD1 on 5 matching bases. In germline, CDR1 is SEHNR, CDR2 FQNEAQ (reference sequence). The CDR3 runs to 13 residues. V was pared by 5 bases and J by 5 bases, with 12 bases between.